This T cell receptor beta chain derives from a study of early T cells in non-severe SARS-CoV-2 infection. Germline V CDR1 and CDR2: MNHEY, SVGAGI. CDR3 length: 15 amino acids. The V end was cut by 2 bases, the J end by 5 bases, with 13 bases between. TCRdb fed the 5' RACE reads into MiXCR, producing one record per CDR3 protein. The profile shows tens of thousands of distinct CDR3 sequences, roughly 8% of them singletons. V usage is TRBV6-5 and J usage is TRBJ2-1; D is uncertain. Specimen: whole blood. This receptor was obtained from an adult who was a healthcare worker with PCR-confirmed SARS-CoV-2 infection or an uninfected control (not recorded which). As DNA, the CDR3 is TGTGCCAGCAGTTACCACGTAGGTGGGGACAATGAGCAGTTCTTC. Protein product: CASSYHVGGDNEQFF.